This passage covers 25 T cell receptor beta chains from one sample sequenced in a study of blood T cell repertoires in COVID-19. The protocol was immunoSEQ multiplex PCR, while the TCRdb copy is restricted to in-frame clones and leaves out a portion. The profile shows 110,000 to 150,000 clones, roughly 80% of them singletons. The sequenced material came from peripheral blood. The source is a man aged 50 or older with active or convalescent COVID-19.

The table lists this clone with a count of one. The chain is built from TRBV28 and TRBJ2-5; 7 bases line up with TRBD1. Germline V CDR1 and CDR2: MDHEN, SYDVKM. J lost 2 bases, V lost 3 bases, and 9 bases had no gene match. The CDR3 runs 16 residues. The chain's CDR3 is CASSLVWDSIQETQYF. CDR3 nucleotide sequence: TGTGCCAGCAGTTTGGTCTGGGACAGCATACAAGAGACCCAGTACTTC.

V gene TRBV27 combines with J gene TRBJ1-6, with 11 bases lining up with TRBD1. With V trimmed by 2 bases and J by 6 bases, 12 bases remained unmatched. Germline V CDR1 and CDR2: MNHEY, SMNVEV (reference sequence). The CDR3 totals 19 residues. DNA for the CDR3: TGTGCCAGCAGTTTACTTACCCATGGGACAGGGGGGATTAATTCACCCCTCCACTTT. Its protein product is CASSLLTHGTGGINSPLHF.

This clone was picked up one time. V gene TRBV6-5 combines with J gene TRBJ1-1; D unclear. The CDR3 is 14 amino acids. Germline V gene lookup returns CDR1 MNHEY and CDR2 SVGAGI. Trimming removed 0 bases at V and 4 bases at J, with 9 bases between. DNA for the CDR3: TGTGCCAGCAGTTACTCGAGGCGGGGCACTGAAGCTTTCTTT. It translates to CASSYSRRGTEAFF.

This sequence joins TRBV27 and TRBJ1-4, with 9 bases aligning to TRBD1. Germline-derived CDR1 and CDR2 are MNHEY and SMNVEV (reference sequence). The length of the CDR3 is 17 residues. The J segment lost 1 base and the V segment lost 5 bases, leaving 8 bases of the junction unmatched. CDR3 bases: TGTGCCAGCAGTACCCAGACAGGGGGAATAACTAATGAAAAACTGTTTTTT. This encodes CASSTQTGGITNEKLFF. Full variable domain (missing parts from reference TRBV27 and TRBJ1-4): EAQVTQNPRYLITVTGKKLTVTCSQNMNHEYMSWYRQDPGLGLRQIYYSMNVEVTDKGDVPEGYKVSRKEKRNFPLILESPSPNQTSLYFCASSTQTGGITNEKLFFGSGTQLSVL.

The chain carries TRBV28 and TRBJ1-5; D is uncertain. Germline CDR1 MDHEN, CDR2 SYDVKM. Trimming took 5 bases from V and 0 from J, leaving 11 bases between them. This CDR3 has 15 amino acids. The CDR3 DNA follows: TGTGCCAGCAGTCTGCAGACTCATAGCAATCAGCCCCAGCATTTT. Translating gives CASSLQTHSNQPQHF.

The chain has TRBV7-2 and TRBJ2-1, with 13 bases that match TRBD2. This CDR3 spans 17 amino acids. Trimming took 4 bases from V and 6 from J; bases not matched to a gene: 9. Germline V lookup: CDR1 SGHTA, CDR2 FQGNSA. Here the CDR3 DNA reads TGTGCCAGCAGCTCCCTCTTTACTAGCGGGAGGGGCAATGAGCAGTTCTTC. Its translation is CASSSLFTSGRGNEQFF.

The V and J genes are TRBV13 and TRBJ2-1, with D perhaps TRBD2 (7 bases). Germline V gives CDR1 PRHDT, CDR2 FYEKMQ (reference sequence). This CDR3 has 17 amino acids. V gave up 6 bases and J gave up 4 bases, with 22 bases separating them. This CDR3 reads CASSYPRGGDLYNEQFF. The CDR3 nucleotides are TGTGCCAGCAGTTACCCGAGGGGGGGGGACCTATACAATGAGCAGTTCTTC.

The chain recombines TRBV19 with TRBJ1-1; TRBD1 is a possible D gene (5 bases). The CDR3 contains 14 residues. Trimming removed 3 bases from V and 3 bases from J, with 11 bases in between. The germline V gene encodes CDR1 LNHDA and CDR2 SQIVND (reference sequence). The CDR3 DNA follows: TGTGCCAGTAGTATGGGAAGGGGATACACTGAAGCTTTCTTT. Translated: CASSMGRGYTEAFF.

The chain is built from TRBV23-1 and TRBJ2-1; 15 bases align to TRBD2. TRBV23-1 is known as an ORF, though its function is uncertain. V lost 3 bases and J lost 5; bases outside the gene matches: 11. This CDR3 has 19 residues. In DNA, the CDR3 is TGCGCCAGCAGTCAGGCTGGACTAGCGGGAGGGCCTGGCCACAATGAGCAGTTCTTC. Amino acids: CASSQAGLAGGPGHNEQFF.

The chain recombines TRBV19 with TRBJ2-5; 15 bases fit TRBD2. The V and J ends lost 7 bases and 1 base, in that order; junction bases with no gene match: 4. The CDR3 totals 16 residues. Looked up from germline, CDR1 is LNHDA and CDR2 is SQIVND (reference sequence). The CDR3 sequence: CASMGLAGGTQETQYF. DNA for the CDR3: TGTGCCAGTATGGGACTAGCGGGAGGAACCCAAGAGACCCAGTACTTC.

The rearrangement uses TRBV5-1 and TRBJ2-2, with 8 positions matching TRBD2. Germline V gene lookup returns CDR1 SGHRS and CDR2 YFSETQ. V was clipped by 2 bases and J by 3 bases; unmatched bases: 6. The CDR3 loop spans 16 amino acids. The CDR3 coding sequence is TGCGCCAGCAGCTTAGATAGCGGGACGGACACCGGGGAGCTGTTTTTT. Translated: CASSLDSGTDTGELFF.

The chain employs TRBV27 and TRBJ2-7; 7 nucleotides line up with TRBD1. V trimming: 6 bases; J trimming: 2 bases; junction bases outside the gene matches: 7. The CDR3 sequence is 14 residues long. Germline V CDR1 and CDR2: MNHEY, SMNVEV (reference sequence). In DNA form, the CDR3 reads TGTGCCAGCAGGCGGGCCCAGGGGGCCTACGAGCAGTACTTC. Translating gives CASRRAQGAYEQYF.

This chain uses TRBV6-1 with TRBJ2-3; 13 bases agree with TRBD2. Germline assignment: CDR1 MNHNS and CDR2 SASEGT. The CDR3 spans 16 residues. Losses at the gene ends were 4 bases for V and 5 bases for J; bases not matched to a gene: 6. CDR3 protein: CASSVLAGGRRDTQYF. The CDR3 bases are TGTGCCAGCAGTGTACTAGCGGGAGGGCGAAGAGATACGCAGTATTTT.

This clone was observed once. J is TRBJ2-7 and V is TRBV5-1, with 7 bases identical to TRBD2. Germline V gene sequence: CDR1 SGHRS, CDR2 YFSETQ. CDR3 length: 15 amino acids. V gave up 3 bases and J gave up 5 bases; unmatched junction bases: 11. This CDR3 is CASSSEGRAEDEQYF. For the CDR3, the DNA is TGCGCCAGCAGCTCCGAAGGGAGGGCCGAGGACGAGCAGTACTTC.

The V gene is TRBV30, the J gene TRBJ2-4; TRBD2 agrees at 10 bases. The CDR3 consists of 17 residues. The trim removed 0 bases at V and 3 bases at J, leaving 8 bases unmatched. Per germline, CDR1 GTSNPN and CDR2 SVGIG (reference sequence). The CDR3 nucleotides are TGTGCCTGGAGTGTAACCCTAGCGGGAGAAGGCAAAAACATTCAGTACTTC. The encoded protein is CAWSVTLAGEGKNIQYF.

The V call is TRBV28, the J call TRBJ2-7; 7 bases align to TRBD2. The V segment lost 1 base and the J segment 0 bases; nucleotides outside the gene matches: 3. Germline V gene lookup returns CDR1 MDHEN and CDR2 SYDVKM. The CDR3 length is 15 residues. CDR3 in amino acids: CASSLFSGGSYEQYF. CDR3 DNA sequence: TGTGCCAGCAGTTTATTCTCGGGAGGCTCCTACGAGCAGTACTTC.

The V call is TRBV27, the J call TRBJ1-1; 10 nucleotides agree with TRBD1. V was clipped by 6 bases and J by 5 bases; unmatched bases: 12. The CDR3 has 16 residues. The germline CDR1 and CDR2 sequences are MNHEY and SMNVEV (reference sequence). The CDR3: CASRILTGGFGTEAFF. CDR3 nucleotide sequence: TGTGCCAGCAGAATCTTGACAGGGGGCTTCGGGACTGAAGCTTTCTTT.

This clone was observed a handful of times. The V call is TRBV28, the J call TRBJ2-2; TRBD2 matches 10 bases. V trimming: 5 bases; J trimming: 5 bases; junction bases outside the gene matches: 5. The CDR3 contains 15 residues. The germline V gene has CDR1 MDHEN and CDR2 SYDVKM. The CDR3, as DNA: TGTGCCAGCAGTCGGCTAGCGGGAGCGACCGGGGAGCTGTTTTTT. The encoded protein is CASSRLAGATGELFF.

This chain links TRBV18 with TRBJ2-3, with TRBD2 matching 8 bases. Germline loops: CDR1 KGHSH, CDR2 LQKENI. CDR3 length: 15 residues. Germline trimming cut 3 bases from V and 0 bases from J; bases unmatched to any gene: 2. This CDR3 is CASSPPSGSTDTQYF. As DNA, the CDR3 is TGTGCCAGCTCACCCCCTAGCGGGAGCACAGATACGCAGTATTTT.

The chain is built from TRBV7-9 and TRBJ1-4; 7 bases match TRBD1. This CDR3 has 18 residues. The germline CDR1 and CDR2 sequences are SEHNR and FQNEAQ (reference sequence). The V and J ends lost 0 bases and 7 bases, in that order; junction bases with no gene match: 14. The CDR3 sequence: CASSLAQGFGTAGEKLFF. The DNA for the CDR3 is TGTGCCAGCAGCTTAGCGCAAGGGTTCGGGACAGCTGGTGAAAAACTGTTTTTT.

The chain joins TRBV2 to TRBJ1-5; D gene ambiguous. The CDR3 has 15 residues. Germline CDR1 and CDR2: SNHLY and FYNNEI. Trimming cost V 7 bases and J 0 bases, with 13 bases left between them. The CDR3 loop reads CASTLEGYSNQPQHF. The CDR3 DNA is TGTGCCAGCACCCTCGAGGGTTATAGCAATCAGCCCCAGCATTTT.

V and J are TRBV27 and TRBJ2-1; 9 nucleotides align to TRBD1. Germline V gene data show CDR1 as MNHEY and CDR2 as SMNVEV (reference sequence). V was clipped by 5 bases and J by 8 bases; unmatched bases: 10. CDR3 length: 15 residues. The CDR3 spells CASSAPDRGVDEQFF. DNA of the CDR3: TGTGCCAGCAGTGCCCCGGACAGGGGAGTCGATGAGCAGTTCTTC.

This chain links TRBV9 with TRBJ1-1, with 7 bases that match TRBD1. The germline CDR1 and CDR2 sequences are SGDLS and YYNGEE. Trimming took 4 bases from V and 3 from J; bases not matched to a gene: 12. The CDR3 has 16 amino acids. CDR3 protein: CASSISTGMLDTEAFF. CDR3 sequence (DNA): TGTGCCAGCAGCATCTCGACAGGGATGCTTGACACTGAAGCTTTCTTT.

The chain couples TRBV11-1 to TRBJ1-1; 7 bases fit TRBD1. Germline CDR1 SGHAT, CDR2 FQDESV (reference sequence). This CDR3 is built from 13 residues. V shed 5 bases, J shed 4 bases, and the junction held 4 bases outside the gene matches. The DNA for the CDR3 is TGTGCCAGCAGCCCAGGGGGTATCACTGAAGCTTTCTTT. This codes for CASSPGGITEAFF. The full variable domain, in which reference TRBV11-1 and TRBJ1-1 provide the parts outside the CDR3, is EAEVAQSPRYKITEKSQAVAFWCDPISGHATLYWYRQILGQGPELLVQFQDESVVDDSQLPKDRFSAERLKGVDSTLKIQPAELGDSAMYLCASSPGGITEAFFGQGTRLTVV.

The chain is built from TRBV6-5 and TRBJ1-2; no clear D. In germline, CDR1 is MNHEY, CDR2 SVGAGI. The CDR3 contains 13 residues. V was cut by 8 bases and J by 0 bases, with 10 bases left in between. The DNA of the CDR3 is TGTGCCAGCCGGCAGGCTGCTAACTATGGCTACACCTTC. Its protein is CASRQAANYGYTF.